This T cell receptor (beta chain) was captured by sequencing in a study of CD8+CD57+ T cells in acquired aplastic anemia. TCR beta VDJ combinations and CDR3 sequences were profiled from genomic DNA. Each CDR3 protein gets one entry after TCRdb re-called the reads with MiXCR. This table has 200,000 to 250,000 distinct CDR3 sequences, 61% appearing once. Germline CDR1 and CDR2: DFQATT and SNEGSKA (reference sequence). V lost 0 bases, J lost 0 bases, and 9 bases stayed unmatched. The CDR3 is made up of 18 amino acids. The sample taken for sequencing was sorted CD4+, CD8+, or CD8+CD57+ T cells (not recorded which) from PBMCs. V is TRBV20-1 and J is TRBJ2-2, with TRBD2 matching 8 bases. This TCR was sampled from a human donor in good health. The CDR3 sequence: CSARDSGLAGANTGELFF. The CDR3 DNA reads TGCAGTGCTAGAGATTCGGGCCTAGCGGGTGCGAACACCGGGGAGCTGTTTTTT.